This TCR beta chain was profiled in a study of CD8 T cells in ankylosing spondylitis. Via MiXCR, TCRdb re-called the 5' RACE reads, giving one row per CDR3 protein. This table holds some 350,000 distinct CDR3 sequences, 14% to 15% found once. Comments on this clonotype: The antigen is undetermined.

General study results and limits: One TCR beta motif, made up of roughly eight highly homologous variants, appeared characteristic of ankylosing spondylitis blood. Disease-linked clones were found to be CD8+ and relatively rare in peripheral blood.

The sequencing sample was made of blood, either unsorted or a sorted T cell fraction (not recorded which). This TCR derives from a male donor with ankylosing spondylitis or in good health (not recorded which).

CDR3 loop: CASSLISGTGASEQYF. The CDR3, as DNA: TGTGCCAGCAGTTTAATATCGGGGACTGGGGCCTCCGAGCAGTACTTC. V gene TRBV12-3 or TRBV12-4 combines with J gene TRBJ2-7, with D possibly being TRBD2 (6 bases). V dropped 2 bases and J dropped 6 bases, with 20 bases sitting between them. The CDR3 is made up of 16 amino acids.